This T cell receptor beta chain was sequenced in a study of OX40 agonist ivuxolimab in advanced cancers. Study-wide context: Ivuxolimab was a fully human IgG2 agonistic monoclonal antibody targeting the costimulatory receptor OX40 (CD134). Of the approximately 50 patients in dose escalation, about 20 had hepatocellular carcinoma, around 15 had melanoma, 9 had renal cell carcinoma and 9 had head and neck cancer. The purpose of peripheral TCRbeta sequencing was to test whether ivuxolimab changed TCR sequence diversity and led to clonal T-cell expansion. The paper describes the monotherapy dose-escalation part (N ≈ 50 patients) of the phase I trial of ivuxolimab. Patients were allowed to have had prior anti-PD-1, anti-PD-L1 or anti-CTLA-4 therapy, and 40% to 45% of the dose-escalation patients had previously received checkpoint inhibitors. Intravenous ivuxolimab was administered to patients every 2 weeks at six dose levels: 0.01, 0.1, 0.3, 1.5, 3 and 10 mg/kg. Partial responses were achieved by three dose-escalation patients, of whom one had hepatocellular carcinoma and two had cutaneous melanoma. In the dose-escalation cohort, 75% to 85% of patients were male, and the mean age was 60 years with a range of 23 to 79.

Overall results and qualifications from the work: On average, CD8+ T cells showed more expanded clones than CD4+ T cells after ivuxolimab. In partial responders in the 0.1-3.0 mg/kg groups, normalized peripheral clonal expansion was found to be among the lowest, especially among CD8+ T cells. Low levels of normalized T-cell clonal expansion were also seen in some nonresponding patients. Antigen specificity was not determined for the clonally expanded peripheral T cells. Clonal expansion of both CD4+ and CD8+ blood T cells was observed from baseline to week 6 at doses 0.1 to 3.0 mg/kg.

Genomic DNA was isolated from the sorted cells so that the TCRbeta CDR3 region could be sequenced. The immunoSEQ Assay was used to sequence the TCRbeta CDR3 regions. The clones in this table, taken by TCRdb from immuneACCESS, are in-frame only. Not every clone is retained; where verified, under half of the shortfall comes from an unresolved V gene, and the cause of the rest is unknown. The sample table shows tens of thousands of clones, and 79% are seen once. Roughly a tenth of the sample rests with the top ten. The trial excluded patients who had a history of autoimmune disease or who were on systemic immunosuppression. Peripheral blood for TCR sequencing was collected from all dose cohorts at baseline, on cycle 4 day 1, and on cycle 7 day 1. Samples were obtained from an open-label, multicenter, first-in-human phase I dose-escalation trial of ivuxolimab. Adults with locally advanced or metastatic head and neck squamous cell, hepatocellular, melanoma or renal cell carcinoma were enrolled in the trial. Before TCR sequencing, CD4+ T cells and CD8+ T cells were sorted from peripheral blood as separate populations.

CDR1 and CDR2 are drawn from the germline V gene: SGHTA, FQGNSA. The V and J ends are trimmed by 7 bases and 0 bases, leaving 10 bases between them. Inclusive of the bounding cysteine and phenylalanine, the CDR3 is 13 residues long. Only the CDR3 DNA is retained, 39 bases long and in frame from the first base. Note on this clone: Its target antigen remains unknown. No per-base quality is available; no much larger clone lies one base away.

The input for sequencing was CD4+ or CD8+ T cells sorted from blood, taken in a trial of the OX40 agonist ivuxolimab. The V and J segments used are TRBV7-2 and TRBJ2-7; the D gene may be TRBD1 or TRBD2, since each aligns over 6 bases. This TCR was sampled from an adult with an advanced solid tumor such as melanoma, head and neck, liver or kidney cancer. The CDR3 corresponds to CASIGGGSYEQYF. The sequenced DNA: TGTGCCAGCATCGGAGGGGGCTCCTACGAGCAGTACTTC.